The 3 T cell receptor beta chains presented below share a single source sample, sequenced in a study of T cell repertoires in ileal Crohn's disease. Libraries were prepared by immunoSEQ multiplex PCR; TCRdb keeps only in-frame clonotypes and omits some of them. The sample records fewer than 6,500 clones, roughly 91% being singletons. The sequenced sample consisted of ileal tissue. The source of these receptors is an adult with Crohn's disease.

The gene calls are TRBV9 and TRBJ1-2, with D possibly matching TRBD1 (6 bases). This CDR3 region has 15 residues. Germline-derived CDR1 and CDR2 are SGDLS and YYNGEE. V lost 0 bases, J lost 0 bases, and 9 bases lay in between. The CDR3 coding sequence is TGTGCCAGCAGCGTAGGGACAGAAGCTAACTATGGCTACACCTTC. It translates to CASSVGTEANYGYTF.

The V and J genes are TRBV5-1 and TRBJ1-1; TRBD1 agrees at 8 bases. V was clipped by 4 bases and J by 8 bases; unmatched bases: 10. Germline CDR1 is SGHRS and CDR2 is YFSETQ. The length of the CDR3 is 14 residues. The CDR3 DNA follows: TGCGCCAGCAGCCTAACAGGGGGTGTGCTGGAAGCTTTCTTT. This translates into CASSLTGGVLEAFF.

The chain is built from TRBV7-6 and TRBJ1-1; no definite D call. The V end was cut by 1 base, the J end by 4 bases, with 7 bases between. This CDR3 has 13 residues. CDR1 is SGHVS and CDR2 is FNYEAQ in the germline V gene. This chain's CDR3 is CASSLGAGTEAFF. CDR3 coding DNA: TGTGCCAGCAGCTTAGGCGCTGGCACTGAAGCTTTCTTT.